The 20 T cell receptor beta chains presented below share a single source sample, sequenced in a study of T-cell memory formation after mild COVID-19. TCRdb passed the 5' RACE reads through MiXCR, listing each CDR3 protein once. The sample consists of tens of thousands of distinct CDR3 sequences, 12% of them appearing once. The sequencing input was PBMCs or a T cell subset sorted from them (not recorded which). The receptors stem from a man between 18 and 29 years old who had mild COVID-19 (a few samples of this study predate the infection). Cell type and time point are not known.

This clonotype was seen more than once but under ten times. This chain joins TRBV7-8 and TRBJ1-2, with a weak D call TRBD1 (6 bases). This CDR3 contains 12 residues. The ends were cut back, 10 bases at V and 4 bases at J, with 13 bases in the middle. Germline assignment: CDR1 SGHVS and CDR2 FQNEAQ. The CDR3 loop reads CAIHRDLYGYTF. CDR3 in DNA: TGTGCCATCCACAGGGACCTCTATGGCTACACCTTC.

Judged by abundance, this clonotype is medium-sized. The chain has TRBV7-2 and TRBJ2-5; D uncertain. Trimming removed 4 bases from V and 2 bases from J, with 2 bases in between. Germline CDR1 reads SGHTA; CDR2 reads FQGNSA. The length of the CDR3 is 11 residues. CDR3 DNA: TGTGCCAGCAGCTCACAAGAGACCCAGTACTTC. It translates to CASSSQETQYF.

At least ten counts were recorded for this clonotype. CDR3 DNA: TGCGCCAGCAGCCCCCAGACAGGGGGCACAGATACGCAGTATTTT. This gives the protein CASSPQTGGTDTQYF. The chain has TRBV5-1 and TRBJ2-3; TRBD1 matches at 8 bases. The CDR3 spans 15 residues. The germline V gene encodes CDR1 SGHRS and CDR2 YFSETQ. J was trimmed by 1 base and V by 4 bases; bases with no gene match: 5.

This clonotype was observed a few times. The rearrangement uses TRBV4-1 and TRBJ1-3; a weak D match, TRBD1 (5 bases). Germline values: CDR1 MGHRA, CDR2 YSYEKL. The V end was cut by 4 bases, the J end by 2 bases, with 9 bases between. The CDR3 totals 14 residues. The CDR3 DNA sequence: TGCGCCAGCAGCCGGGGCTCAGCTGGAAACACCATATATTTT. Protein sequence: CASSRGSAGNTIYF.

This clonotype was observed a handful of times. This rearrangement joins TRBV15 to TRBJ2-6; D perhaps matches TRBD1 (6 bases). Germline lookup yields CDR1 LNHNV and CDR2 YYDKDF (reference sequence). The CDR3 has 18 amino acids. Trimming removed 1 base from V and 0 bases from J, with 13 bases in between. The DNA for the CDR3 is TGTGCCACCAGCAGAGCCTCACAGGGAACCTCTGGGGCCAACGTCCTGACTTTC. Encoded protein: CATSRASQGTSGANVLTF.

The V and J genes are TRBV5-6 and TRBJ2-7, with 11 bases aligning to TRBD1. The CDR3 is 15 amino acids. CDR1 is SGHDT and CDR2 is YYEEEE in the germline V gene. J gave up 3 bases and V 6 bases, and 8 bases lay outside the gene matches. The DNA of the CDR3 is TGTGCCAGCATCCCGCAGGGGACAGGGGGCTACGAGCAGTACTTC. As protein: CASIPQGTGGYEQYF. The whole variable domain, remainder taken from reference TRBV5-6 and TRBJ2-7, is DAGVTQSPTHLIKTRGQQVTLRCSPKSGHDTVSWYQQALGQGPQFIFQYYEEEERQRGNFPDRFSGHQFPNYSSELNVNALLLGDSALYLCASIPQGTGGYEQYFGPGTRLTVT.

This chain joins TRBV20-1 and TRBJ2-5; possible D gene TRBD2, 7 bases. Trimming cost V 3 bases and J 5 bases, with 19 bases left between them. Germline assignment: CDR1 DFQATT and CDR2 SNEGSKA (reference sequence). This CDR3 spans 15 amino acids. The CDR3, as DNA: TGCAGTGCTAGTCCCCGGGGGGCTACTTGGGAGACCCAGTACTTC. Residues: CSASPRGATWETQYF.

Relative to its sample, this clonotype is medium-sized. The CDR3 protein is CASSLMDRGTDTQYF. CDR3 in DNA: TGCGCCAGCAGCTTGATGGACAGGGGAACAGATACGCAGTATTTT. The chain is built from TRBV5-1 and TRBJ2-3; the match to TRBD1 covers 9 bases. Germline lookup yields CDR1 SGHRS and CDR2 YFSETQ. This CDR3 is 15 amino acids long. The V and J ends lost 1 base and 3 bases, in that order; junction bases with no gene match: 3.

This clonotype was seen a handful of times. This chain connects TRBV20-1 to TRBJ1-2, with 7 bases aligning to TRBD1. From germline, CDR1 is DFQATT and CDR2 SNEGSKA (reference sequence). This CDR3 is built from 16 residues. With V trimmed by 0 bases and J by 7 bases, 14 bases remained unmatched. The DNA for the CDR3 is TGCAGTGCTAGAGATCTCGGACAGGCGCTGAAAGGTGGCTACACCTTC. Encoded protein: CSARDLGQALKGGYTF.

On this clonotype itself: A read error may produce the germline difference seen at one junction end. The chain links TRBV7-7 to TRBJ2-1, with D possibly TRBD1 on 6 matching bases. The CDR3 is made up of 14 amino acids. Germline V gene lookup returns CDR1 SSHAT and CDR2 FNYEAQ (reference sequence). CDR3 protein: CASSSGSGASEQFF. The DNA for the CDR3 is TGTGCTAGCAGCTCCGGGTCAGGGGCTAGTGAGCAGTTCTTC.

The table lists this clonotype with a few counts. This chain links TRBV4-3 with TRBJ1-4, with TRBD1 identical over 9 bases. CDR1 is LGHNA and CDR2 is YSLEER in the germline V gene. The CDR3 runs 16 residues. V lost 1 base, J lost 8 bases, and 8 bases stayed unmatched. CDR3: CASSQGVGQGSEKLFF. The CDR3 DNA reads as TGCGCCAGCAGCCAAGGTGTGGGACAGGGAAGCGAAAAACTGTTTTTT.

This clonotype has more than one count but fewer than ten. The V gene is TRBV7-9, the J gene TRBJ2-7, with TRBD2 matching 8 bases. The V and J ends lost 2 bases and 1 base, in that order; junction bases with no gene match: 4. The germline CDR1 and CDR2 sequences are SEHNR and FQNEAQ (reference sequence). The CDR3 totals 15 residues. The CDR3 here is CASSLRERGSYEQYF. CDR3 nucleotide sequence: TGTGCCAGCAGCTTAAGGGAGCGGGGGTCCTACGAGCAGTACTTC.

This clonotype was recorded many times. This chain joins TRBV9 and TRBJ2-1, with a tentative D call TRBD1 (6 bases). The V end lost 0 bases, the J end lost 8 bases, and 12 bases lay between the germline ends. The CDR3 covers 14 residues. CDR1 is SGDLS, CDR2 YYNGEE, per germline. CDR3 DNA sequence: TGTGCCAGCAGCGTAGCCCCAGGGGTGGATGAGCAGTTCTTC. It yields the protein CASSVAPGVDEQFF.

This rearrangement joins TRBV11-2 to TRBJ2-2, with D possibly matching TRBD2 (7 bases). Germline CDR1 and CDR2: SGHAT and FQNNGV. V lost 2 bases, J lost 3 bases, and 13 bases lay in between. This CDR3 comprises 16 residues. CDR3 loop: CASSLWRGPHTGELFF. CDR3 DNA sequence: TGTGCCAGCAGCTTATGGCGGGGGCCTCACACCGGGGAGCTGTTTTTT. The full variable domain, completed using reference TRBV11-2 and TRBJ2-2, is EAGVAQSPRYKIIEKRQSVAFWCNPISGHATLYWYQQILGQGPKLLIQFQNNGVVDDSQLPKDRFSAERLKGVDSTLKIQPAKLEDSAVYLCASSLWRGPHTGELFFGEGSRLTVL.

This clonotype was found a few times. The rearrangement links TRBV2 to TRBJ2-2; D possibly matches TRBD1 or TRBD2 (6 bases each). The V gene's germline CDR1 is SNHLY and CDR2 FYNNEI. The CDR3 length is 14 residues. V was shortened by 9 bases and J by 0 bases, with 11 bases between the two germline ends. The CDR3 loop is CARRDNSNTGELFF. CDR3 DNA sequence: TGTGCCAGGCGGGACAACTCGAACACCGGGGAGCTGTTTTTT.

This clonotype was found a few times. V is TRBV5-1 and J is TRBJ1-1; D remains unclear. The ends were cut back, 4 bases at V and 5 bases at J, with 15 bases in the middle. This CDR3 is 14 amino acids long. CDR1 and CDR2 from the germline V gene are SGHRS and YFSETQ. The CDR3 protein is CASSPRDTLTEAFF. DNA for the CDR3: TGCGCCAGCAGCCCTCGAGACACCCTGACTGAAGCTTTCTTT.

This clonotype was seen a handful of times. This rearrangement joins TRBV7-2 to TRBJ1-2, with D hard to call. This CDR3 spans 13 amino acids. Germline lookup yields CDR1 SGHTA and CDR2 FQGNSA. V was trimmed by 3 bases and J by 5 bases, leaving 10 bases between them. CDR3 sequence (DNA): TGTGCCAGCAGCTTCCACGACCCATATGGCTACACCTTC. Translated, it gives CASSFHDPYGYTF.

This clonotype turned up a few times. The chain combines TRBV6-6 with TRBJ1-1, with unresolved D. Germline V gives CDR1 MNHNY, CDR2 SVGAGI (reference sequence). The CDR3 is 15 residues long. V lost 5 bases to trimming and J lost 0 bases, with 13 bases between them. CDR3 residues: CASSPGLGMNTEAFF. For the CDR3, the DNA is TGTGCCAGCAGTCCCGGGCTGGGGATGAACACTGAAGCTTTCTTT.

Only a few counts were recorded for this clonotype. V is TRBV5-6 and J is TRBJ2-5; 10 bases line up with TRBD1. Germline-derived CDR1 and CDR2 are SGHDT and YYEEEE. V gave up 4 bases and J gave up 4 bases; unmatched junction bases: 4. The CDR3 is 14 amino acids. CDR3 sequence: CASSVWTGGETQYF. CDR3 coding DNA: TGTGCCAGCAGCGTTTGGACAGGGGGAGAGACCCAGTACTTC.

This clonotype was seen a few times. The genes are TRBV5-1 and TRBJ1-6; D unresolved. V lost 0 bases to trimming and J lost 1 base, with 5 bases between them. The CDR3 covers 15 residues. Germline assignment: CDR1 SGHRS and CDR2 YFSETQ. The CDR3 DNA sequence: TGCGCCAGCAGCTTGGCAGAATCCTATAATTCACCCCTCCACTTT. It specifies CASSLAESYNSPLHF.